One sample yielded the 10 T cell receptor beta chains listed below, sequenced in a study of T-cell reconstitution after alpha-beta-depleted transplantation in children. For TCRbeta, the library was prepared with unique molecular identifiers. TCRdb reprocessed the PCR reads with MiXCR, giving one entry per CDR3 protein. Of 120,000 to 150,000 distinct CDR3 sequences in the sample, around 8.8% were seen once. Sequencing was performed on PBMCs, mostly from graft donor cells, taken 180 days after TCRalphabeta/CD19-depleted stem cell transplant. The receptors were gathered from a female patient aged 2-10 years who had a stem cell transplant for congenital amegakaryocytic thrombocytopenia, so the T cells may come from the graft donor.

This clonotype was seen repeatedly, ten times or more. The gene calls are TRBV29-1 and TRBJ1-6; 7 bases are a match to TRBD1. The CDR3 has 14 amino acids. Germline lookup yields CDR1 SQVTM and CDR2 ANQGSEA. V was clipped by 2 bases and J by 7 bases; unmatched bases: 5. DNA of the CDR3: TGCAGCGTTGAAAATGGGACAGTCAATTCACCCCTCCACTTT. It specifies CSVENGTVNSPLHF.

In its sample, this clonotype was seen many times. The rearrangement joins TRBV4-3 to TRBJ2-2; D not certain. V lost 1 base to trimming and J lost 5 bases, with 8 bases between them. CDR1 LGHNA and CDR2 YSLEER come from the germline V gene. The CDR3 runs 14 residues. The CDR3 DNA reads TGCGCCAGCAGCCAAGGGCGGTTAACCGGGGAGCTGTTTTTT. This translates into CASSQGRLTGELFF.

This clonotype was seen repeatedly, ten times or more. The chain links TRBV15 to TRBJ1-4; tentative D call: TRBD1 (6 bases). Trimming shortened V by 2 bases and J by 7 bases, and 23 bases separated the two germline ends. The CDR3 contains 18 residues. The germline V gene has CDR1 LNHNV and CDR2 YYDKDF (reference sequence). The CDR3 DNA sequence: TGTGCCACCAGCAGATTGGCGGGACACCAGTATTTGGGTGAAAAACTGTTTTTT. It codes for CATSRLAGHQYLGEKLFF.

This clonotype came up a few times. J is TRBJ2-7 and V is TRBV11-1, with 7 bases that match TRBD2. V lost 3 bases to trimming and J lost 2 bases; unmatched junction nucleotides: 22. CDR3 size: 20 residues. CDR1 is SGHAT, CDR2 FQDESV, per germline (reference sequence). The CDR3 bases are TGTGCCAGCAGCTTGGCACCGGGACTACGGGGCGGCGTCTCTACCTACGAGCAGTACTTC. The encoded protein is CASSLAPGLRGGVSTYEQYF.

The chain carries TRBV30 and TRBJ1-2, with 8 bases fitting TRBD1. J was trimmed by 5 bases and V by 3 bases; bases with no gene match: 11. Germline lookup yields CDR1 GTSNPN and CDR2 SVGIG (reference sequence). This CDR3 spans 15 amino acids. The DNA of the CDR3 is TGTGCCTGGAGGACAGGGGAGGCGGTTAAGTATGGCTACACCTTC. Its protein is CAWRTGEAVKYGYTF. Supplemented by reference TRBV30 and TRBJ1-2, the full variable domain reads SQTIHQWPATLVQPVGSPLSLECTVEGTSNPNLYWYRQAAGRGLQLLFYSVGIGQISSEVPQNLSASRPQDRQFILSSKKLLLSDSGFYLCAWRTGEAVKYGYTFGSGTRLTVV.

The rearrangement links TRBV11-2 to TRBJ2-7, with D possibly matching TRBD1 (5 bases). This CDR3 comprises 18 residues. Trimming shortened V by 5 bases and J by 2 bases, and 25 bases separated the two germline ends. The germline CDR1 and CDR2 sequences are SGHAT and FQNNGV. The CDR3, as DNA: TGTGCCAGCAGCCCAACCTTTACAGACAGATATCAGGCCTACGAGCAGTACTTC. Its translation is CASSPTFTDRYQAYEQYF.

There are a few counts of this clonotype. V is TRBV5-1 and J is TRBJ2-1; 10 bases agree with TRBD2. The V and J ends lost 4 bases and 2 bases, in that order; junction bases with no gene match: 15. Germline V gives CDR1 SGHRS, CDR2 YFSETQ. The CDR3 has 19 amino acids. CDR3 in DNA: TGCGCCAGCAGCGGGACTAGCGCCCACTCGGGTGAAACCTACAATGAGCAGTTCTTC. This translates into CASSGTSAHSGETYNEQFF.

This clonotype was seen ten or more times. CDR3 loop: CSVEDSGTAQETQYF. In DNA, the CDR3 is TGCAGCGTTGAAGATTCCGGAACAGCCCAAGAGACCCAGTACTTC. The chain is built from TRBV29-1 and TRBJ2-5; no firm D call. The germline CDR1 and CDR2 sequences are SQVTM and ANQGSEA. Trimming removed 0 bases at V and 1 base at J, with 12 bases between. The CDR3 runs to 15 residues.

This clonotype was found many times. The chain is built from TRBV11-2 and TRBJ2-1; tentative D call: TRBD1 (6 bases). This CDR3 has 14 residues. V lost 1 base and J 6 bases, leaving 10 bases between the germline ends. CDR1 is SGHAT, CDR2 FQNNGV, per germline. DNA of the CDR3: TGTGCCAGCAGCTTAGGGGACACGGGCAATGAGCAGTTCTTC. Translating gives CASSLGDTGNEQFF.

This clonotype was observed a few times. This chain connects TRBV29-1 to TRBJ1-2, with D possibly matching TRBD1 (5 bases). CDR1 SQVTM and CDR2 ANQGSEA come from the germline V gene. Trimming shortened V by 3 bases and J by 4 bases, and 12 bases separated the two germline ends. The CDR3 is 13 residues long. As DNA, the CDR3 is TGCAGCGTTGATAGGGCAGGGTCCTATGGCTACACCTTC. It encodes CSVDRAGSYGYTF.